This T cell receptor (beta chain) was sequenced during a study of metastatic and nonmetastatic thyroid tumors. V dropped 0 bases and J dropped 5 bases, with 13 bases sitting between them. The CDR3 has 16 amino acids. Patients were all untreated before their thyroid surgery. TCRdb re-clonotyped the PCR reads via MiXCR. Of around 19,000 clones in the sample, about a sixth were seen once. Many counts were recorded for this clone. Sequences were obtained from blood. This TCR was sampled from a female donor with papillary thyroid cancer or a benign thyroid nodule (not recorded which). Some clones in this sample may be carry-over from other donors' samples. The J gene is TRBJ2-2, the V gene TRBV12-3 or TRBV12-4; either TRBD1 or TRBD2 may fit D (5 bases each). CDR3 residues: CASSLAGARRTGELFF. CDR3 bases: TGTGCCAGCAGTTTAGCCGGGGCCCGGAGAACCGGGGAGCTGTTTTTT.